This T cell receptor beta chain is from a study of cytomegalovirus exposure and HLA in healthy donors. Study details: Earlier findings included more than 95 million unique TCR beta sequences obtained from about 180 million T cells.

Trimming cost V 7 bases and J 7 bases, with 10 bases left between them. This CDR3 contains 11 residues. CDR1 is MNHNY, CDR2 SVGAGI, per germline (reference sequence). PCR primers comprised 60 Vbeta and 13 Jbeta primers. Repertoires were generated with immunoSEQ multiplex PCR, while TCRdb's copy carries only in-frame clones and drops some. In the table there are under 55,000 clones, over 70% of which are singletons. General study points: Immune exposure information comprised only CMV serostatus. When a later analysis was performed, an Asian-associated ancestry cluster reportedly had fewer N-insertions than the roughly 700-donor mean.

Each of the donors was a healthy bone marrow donor. This clone was seen only a few times. As yet, its antigen is unknown. Sequencing used PBMCs. This sequence joins TRBV6-6 and TRBJ1-1; the D is unclear. This sequence originates from a man aged 25 to 40 in good health and CMV-seropositive. The CDR3 loop is CASNGGLEAFF. CDR3 DNA sequence: TGTGCCAGCAACGGAGGCCTTGAAGCTTTCTTT.